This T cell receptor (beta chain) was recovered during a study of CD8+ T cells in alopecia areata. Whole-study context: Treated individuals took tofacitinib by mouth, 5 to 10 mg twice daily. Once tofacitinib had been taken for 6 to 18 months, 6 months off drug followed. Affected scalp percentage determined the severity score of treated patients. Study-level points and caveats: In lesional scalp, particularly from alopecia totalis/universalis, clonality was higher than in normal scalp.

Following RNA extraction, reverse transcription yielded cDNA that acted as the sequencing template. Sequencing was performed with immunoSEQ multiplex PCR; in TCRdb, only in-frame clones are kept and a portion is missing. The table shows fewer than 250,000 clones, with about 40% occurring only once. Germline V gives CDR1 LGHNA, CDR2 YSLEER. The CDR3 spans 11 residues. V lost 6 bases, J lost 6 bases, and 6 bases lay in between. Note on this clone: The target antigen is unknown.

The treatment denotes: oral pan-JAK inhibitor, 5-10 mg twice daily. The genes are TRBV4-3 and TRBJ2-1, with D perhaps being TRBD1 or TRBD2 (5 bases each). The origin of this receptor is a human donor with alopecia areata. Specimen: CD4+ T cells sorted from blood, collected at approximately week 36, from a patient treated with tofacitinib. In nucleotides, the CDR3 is TGCGCCAGCAGGGGACGCAATGAGCAGTTCTTC. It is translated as CASRGRNEQFF.